This entry is about one T cell receptor beta chain. What it binds is unknown. This entry is derived from a study of T cells after yellow fever vaccination. Broader study findings: Clonotypes shared by both compartments, CD4 and CD8, made up a small share.

TCR cDNA, made by 5'RACE template switching, carried an added universal primer site and UMIs. Via MiXCR, TCRdb re-called the 5' RACE reads, giving one row per CDR3 protein. This table has 550,000 or so distinct CDR3 sequences, roughly 21% appearing once. The V gene's germline CDR1 is DFQATT and CDR2 SNEGSKA (reference sequence). V was shortened by 3 bases and J by 4 bases, with 7 bases between the two germline ends. This CDR3 is built from 12 residues. The chain combines TRBV20-1 with TRBJ1-5; D remains unclear. This TCR was recovered from a young man who received the YFV17D yellow fever vaccine. Sample: PBMCs, taken 15 days after the yellow fever booster vaccination. CDR3 sequence reads: CSARYGNQPQHF. CDR3 nucleotides: TGCAGTGCTAGGTACGGAAATCAGCCCCAGCATTTT.